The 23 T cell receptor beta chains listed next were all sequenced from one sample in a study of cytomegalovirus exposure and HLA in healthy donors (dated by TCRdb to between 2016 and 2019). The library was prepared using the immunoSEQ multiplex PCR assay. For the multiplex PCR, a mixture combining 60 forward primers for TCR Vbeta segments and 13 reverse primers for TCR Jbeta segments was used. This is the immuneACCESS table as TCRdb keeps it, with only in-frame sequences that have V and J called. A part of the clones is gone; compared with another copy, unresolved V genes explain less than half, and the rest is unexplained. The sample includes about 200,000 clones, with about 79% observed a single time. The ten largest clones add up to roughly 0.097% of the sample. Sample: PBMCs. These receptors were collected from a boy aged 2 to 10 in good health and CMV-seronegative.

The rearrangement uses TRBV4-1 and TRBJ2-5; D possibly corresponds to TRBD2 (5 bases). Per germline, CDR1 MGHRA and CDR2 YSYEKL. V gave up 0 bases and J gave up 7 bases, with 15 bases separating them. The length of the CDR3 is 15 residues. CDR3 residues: CASSQERVPGGTQYF. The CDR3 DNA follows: TGCGCCAGCAGCCAAGAAAGGGTCCCCGGAGGGACCCAGTACTTC.

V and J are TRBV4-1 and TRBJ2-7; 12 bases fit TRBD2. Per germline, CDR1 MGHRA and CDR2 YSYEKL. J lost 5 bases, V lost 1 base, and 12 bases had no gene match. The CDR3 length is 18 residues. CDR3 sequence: CASSQGTPRLAGDDEQYF. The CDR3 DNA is TGCGCCAGCAGCCAAGGGACTCCCCGACTAGCGGGGGACGACGAGCAGTACTTC.

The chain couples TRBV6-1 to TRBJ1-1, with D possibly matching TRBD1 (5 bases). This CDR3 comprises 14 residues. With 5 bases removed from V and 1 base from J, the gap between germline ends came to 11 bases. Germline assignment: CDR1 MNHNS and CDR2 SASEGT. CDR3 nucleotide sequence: TGTGCCAGCAGTCAACAGGTGAGGAACACTGAAGCTTTCTTT. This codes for CASSQQVRNTEAFF.

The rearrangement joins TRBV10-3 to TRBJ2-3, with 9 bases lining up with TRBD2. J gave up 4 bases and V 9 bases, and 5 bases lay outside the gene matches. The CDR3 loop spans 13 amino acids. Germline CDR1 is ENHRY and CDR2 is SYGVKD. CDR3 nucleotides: TGTGCCATTAGCGGGGGAAGTGCAGATACGCAGTATTTT. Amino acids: CAISGGSADTQYF.

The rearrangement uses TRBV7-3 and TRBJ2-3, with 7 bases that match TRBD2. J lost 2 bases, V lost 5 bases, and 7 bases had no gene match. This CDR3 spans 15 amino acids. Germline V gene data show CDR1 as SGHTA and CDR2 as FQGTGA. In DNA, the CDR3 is TGTGCCAGCAGCAGAACCGGGACTAACACAGATACGCAGTATTTT. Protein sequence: CASSRTGTNTDTQYF.

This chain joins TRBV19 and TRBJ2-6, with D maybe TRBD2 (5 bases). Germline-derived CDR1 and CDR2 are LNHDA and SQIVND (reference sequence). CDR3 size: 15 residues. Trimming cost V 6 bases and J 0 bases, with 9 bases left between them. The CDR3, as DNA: TGTGCCAGTAGGTCGGGATCCTCTGGGGCCAACGTCCTGACTTTC. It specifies CASRSGSSGANVLTF.

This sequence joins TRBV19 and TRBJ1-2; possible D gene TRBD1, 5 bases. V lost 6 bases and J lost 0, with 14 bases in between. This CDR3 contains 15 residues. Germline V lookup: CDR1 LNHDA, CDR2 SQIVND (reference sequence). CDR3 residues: CASRQTGVANYGYTF. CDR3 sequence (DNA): TGTGCCAGTAGACAAACAGGTGTAGCTAACTATGGCTACACCTTC.

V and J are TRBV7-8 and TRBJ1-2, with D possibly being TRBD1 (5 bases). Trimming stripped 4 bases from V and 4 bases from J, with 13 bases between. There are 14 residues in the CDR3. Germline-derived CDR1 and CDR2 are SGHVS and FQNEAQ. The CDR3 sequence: CASSSNRPSYGYTF. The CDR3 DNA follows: TGTGCCAGCAGCTCCAACAGGCCCTCCTATGGCTACACCTTC.

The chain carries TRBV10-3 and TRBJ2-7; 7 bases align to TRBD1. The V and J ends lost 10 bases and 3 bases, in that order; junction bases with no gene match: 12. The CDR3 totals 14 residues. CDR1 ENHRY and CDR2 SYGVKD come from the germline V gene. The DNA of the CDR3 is TGTGCCACCGCCGGGACAGTTGAAGGCTACGAGCAGTACTTC. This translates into CATAGTVEGYEQYF.

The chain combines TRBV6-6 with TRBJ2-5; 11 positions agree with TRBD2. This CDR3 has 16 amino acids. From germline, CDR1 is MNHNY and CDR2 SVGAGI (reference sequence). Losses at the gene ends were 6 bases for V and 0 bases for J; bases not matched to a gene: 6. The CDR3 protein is CASRRTSGGDQETQYF. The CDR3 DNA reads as TGTGCCAGCAGACGAACTAGCGGGGGAGACCAAGAGACCCAGTACTTC.

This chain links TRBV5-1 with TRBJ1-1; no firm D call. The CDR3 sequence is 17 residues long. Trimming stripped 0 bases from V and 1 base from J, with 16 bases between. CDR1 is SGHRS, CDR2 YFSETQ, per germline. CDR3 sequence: CASSLDVRGQSNTEAFF. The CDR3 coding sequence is TGCGCCAGCAGCTTGGATGTGCGGGGTCAGTCGAACACTGAAGCTTTCTTT.

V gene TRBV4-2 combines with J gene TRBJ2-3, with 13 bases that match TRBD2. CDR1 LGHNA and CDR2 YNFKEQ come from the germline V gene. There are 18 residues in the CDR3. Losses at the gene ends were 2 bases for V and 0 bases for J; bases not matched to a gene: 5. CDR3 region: CASSQTSGGASSTDTQYF. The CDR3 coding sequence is TGTGCCAGCAGCCAAACTAGCGGGGGGGCCTCCAGCACAGATACGCAGTATTTT.

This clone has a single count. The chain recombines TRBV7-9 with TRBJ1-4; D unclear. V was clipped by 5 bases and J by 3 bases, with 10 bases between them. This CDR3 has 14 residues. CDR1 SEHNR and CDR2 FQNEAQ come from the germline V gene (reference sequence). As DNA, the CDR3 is TGTGCCAGCAGCCCCCGCAGGTCTAATGAAAAACTGTTTTTT. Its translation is CASSPRRSNEKLFF.

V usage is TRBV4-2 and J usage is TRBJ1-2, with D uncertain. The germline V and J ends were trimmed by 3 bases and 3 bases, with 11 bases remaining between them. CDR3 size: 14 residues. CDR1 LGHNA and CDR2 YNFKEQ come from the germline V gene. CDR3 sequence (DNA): TGTGCCAGCAGCCAGAGGAGGACGGACTATGGCTACACCTTC. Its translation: CASSQRRTDYGYTF.

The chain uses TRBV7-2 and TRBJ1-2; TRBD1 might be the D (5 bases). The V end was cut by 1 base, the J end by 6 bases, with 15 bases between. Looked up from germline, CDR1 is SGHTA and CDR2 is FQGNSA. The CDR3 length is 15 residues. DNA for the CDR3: TGTGCCAGCAGCTTAGAGATTTTAGGGGTGGATGGCTACACCTTC. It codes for CASSLEILGVDGYTF.

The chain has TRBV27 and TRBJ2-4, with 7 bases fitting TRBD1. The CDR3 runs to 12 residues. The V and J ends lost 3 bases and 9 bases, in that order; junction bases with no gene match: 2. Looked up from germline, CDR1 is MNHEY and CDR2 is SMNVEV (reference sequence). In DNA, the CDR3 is TGTGCCAGCAGTTTGGCAGGGGGCATTCAGTACTTC. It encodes CASSLAGGIQYF.

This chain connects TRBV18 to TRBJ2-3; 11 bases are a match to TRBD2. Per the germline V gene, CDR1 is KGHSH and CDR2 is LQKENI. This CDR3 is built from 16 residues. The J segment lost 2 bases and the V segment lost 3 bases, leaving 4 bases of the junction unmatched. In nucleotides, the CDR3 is TGTGCCAGCTCACCGTTAGCGGGGGGGGCCACAGATACGCAGTATTTT. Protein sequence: CASSPLAGGATDTQYF.

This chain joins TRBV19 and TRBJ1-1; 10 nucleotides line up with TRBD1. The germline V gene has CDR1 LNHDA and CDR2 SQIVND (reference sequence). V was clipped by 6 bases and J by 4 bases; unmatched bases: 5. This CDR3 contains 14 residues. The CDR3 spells CASRDRDRGTEAFF. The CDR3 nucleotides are TGTGCCAGTAGGGACCGGGACAGGGGCACTGAAGCTTTCTTT.

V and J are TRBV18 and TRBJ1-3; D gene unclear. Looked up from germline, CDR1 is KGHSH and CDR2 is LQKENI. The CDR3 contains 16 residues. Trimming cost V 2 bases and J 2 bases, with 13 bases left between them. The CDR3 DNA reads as TGTGCCAGCTCACCATCCGTCCCCCAGACTGGAAACACCATATATTTT. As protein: CASSPSVPQTGNTIYF. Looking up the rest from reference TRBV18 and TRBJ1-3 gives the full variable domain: NAGVMQNPRHLVRRRGQEARLRCSPMKGHSHVYWYRQLPEEGLKFMVYLQKENIIDESGMPKERFSAEFPKEGPSILRIQQVVRGDSAAYFCASSPSVPQTGNTIYFGEGSWLTVV.

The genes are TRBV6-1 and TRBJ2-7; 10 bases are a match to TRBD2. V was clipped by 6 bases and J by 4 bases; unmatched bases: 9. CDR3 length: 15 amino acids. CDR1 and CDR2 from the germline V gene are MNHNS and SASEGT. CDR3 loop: CASRWASGGSYEQYF. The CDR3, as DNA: TGTGCCAGCAGGTGGGCTAGCGGGGGTTCGTACGAGCAGTACTTC.

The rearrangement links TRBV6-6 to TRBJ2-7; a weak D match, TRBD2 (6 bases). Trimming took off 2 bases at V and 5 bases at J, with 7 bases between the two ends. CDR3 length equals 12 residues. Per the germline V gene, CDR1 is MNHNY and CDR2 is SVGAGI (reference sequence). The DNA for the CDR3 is TGTGCCAGCAGTTACCGCGGGGACGAGCAGTACTTC. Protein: CASSYRGDEQYF.

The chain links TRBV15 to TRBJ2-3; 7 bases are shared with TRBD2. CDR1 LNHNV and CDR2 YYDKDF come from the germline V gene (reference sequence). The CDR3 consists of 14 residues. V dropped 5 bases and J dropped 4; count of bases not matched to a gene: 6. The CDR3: CATSPSGFSDTQYF. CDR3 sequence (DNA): TGTGCCACCAGCCCTAGCGGATTCTCAGATACGCAGTATTTT.

The CDR3 region is CASTRGLSTDTQYF. CDR3 bases: TGTGCCAGCACCCGGGGTCTTAGCACAGATACGCAGTATTTT. The V gene is TRBV7-2, the J gene TRBJ2-3; tentatively, D is TRBD2 (5 bases). Trimming took off 7 bases at V and 0 bases at J, with 11 bases between the two ends. The CDR3 is 14 amino acids. In germline, CDR1 is SGHTA, CDR2 FQGNSA. The full variable domain, completed using reference TRBV7-2 and TRBJ2-3, is GAGVSQSPSNKVTEKGKDVELRCDPISGHTALYWYRQSLGQGLEFLIYFQGNSAPDKSGLPSDRFSAERTGGSVSTLTIQRTQQEDSAVYLCASTRGLSTDTQYFGPGTRLTVL.